This T cell receptor beta chain was recorded in a study of cytomegalovirus exposure and HLA in healthy donors. Study-level information: HLA-typed donors contributed some 85 million unique TCRs, which were held in an early data release. Study outcomes and limitations: According to the study, roughly 160 TCR beta chains were cytomegalovirus-associated. CMV serostatus was the only immune exposure information that was available. A further, later analysis showed that HLA-associated TCR beta chains (compared with equally common others) were more clonally expanded.

A single count supports this clone. The antigen is undetermined. 60 Vbeta and 13 Jbeta primers were used in PCR. The table came from immunoSEQ multiplex PCR; TCRdb's copy has only in-frame clones and leaves some out. The sample contains 100,000 to 150,000 clones, roughly 82% of which appear only once. Germline CDR1 and CDR2: SGHAT and FQNNGV. The CDR3 totals 14 residues. Losses at the gene ends were 5 bases for V and 2 bases for J; bases not matched to a gene: 4. The chain is built from TRBV11-2 and TRBJ2-7, with 9 nucleotides matching TRBD2. The clonotype was recovered from a male donor in good health and CMV-seropositive. The sequencing sample was made of PBMCs. CDR3 in amino acids: CASSLIAGAYEQYF. The CDR3 nucleotides are TGTGCCAGCAGCCTAATAGCGGGAGCCTACGAGCAGTACTTC.